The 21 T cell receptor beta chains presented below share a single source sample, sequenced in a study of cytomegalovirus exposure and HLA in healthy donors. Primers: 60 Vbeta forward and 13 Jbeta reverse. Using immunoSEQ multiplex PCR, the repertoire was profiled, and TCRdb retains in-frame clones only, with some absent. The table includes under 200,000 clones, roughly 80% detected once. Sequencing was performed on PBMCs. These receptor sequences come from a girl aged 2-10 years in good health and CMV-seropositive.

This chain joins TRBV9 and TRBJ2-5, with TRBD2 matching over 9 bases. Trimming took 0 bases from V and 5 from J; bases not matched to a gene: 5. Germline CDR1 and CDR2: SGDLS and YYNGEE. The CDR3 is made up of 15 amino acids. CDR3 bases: TGTGCCAGCAGCGTAGATAGCGGGAGTACTGAGACCCAGTACTTC. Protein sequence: CASSVDSGSTETQYF.

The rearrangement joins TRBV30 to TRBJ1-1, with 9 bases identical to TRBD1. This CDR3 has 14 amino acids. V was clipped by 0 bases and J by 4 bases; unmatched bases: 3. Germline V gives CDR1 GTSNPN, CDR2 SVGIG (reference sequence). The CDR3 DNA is TGTGCCTGGAGTGTAGGGACAGGGACCACTGAAGCTTTCTTT. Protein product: CAWSVGTGTTEAFF.

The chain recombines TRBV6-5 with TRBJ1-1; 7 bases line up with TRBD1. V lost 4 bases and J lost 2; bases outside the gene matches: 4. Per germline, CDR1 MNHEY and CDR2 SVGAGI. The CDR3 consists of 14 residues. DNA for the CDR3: TGTGCCAGCAGTTCAAGGACAGGAAACACTGAAGCTTTCTTT. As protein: CASSSRTGNTEAFF.

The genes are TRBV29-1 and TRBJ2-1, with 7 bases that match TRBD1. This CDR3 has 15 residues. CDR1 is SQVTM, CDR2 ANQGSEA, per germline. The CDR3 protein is CSAPLTGPIYNEQFF. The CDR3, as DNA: TGCAGTGCGCCCCTGACAGGGCCTATTTACAATGAGCAGTTCTTC.

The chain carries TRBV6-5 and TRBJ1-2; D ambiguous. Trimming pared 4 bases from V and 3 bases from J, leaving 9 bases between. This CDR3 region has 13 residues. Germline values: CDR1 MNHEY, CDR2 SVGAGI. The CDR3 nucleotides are TGTGCCAGCAGTTTAGGGAGGTACTATGGCTACACCTTC. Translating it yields CASSLGRYYGYTF.

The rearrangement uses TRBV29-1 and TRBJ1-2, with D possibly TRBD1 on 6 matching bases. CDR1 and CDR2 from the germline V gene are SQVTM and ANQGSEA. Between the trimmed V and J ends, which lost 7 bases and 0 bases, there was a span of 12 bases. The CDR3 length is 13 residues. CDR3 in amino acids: CSATDSTNYGYTF. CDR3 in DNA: TGCAGCGCAACGGACAGTACTAACTATGGCTACACCTTC. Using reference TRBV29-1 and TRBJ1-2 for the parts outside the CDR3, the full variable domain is SAVISQKPSRDICQRGTSLTIQCQVDSQVTMMFWYRQQPGQSLTLIATANQGSEATYESGFVIDKFPISRPNLTFSTLTVSNMSPEDSSIYLCSATDSTNYGYTFGSGTRLTVV.

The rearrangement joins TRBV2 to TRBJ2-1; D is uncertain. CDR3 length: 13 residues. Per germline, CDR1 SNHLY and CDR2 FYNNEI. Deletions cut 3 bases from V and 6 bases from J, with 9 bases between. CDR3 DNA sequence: TGTGCCAGCAGTGAGAGGCGAGCCAATGAGCAGTTCTTC. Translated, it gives CASSERRANEQFF.

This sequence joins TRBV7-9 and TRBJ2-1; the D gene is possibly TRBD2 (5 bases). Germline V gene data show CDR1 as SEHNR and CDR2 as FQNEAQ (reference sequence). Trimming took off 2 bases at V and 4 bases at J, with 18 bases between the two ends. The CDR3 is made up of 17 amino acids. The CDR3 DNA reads TGTGCCAGCAGCTTACCACATACTGGACCGGGATACAATGAGCAGTTCTTC. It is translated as CASSLPHTGPGYNEQFF.

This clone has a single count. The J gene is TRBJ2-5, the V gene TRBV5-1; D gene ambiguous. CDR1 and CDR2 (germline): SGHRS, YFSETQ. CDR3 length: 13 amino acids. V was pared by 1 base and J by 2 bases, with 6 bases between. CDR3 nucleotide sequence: TGCGCCAGCAGCTTGTTCGTACAAGAGACCCAGTACTTC. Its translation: CASSLFVQETQYF.

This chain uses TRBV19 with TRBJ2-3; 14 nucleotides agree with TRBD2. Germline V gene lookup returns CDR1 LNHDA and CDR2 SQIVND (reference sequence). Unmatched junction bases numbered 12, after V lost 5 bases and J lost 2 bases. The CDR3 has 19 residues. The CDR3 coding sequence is TGTGCCAGTAGTTCCTGGACTAGCGGGAGGTGGGGGGCCACAGATACGCAGTATTTT. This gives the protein CASSSWTSGRWGATDTQYF.

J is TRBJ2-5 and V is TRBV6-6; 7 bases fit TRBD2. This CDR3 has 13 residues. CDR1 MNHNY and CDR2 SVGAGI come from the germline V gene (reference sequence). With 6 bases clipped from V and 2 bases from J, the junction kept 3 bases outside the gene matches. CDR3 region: CASRLSGQETQYF. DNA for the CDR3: TGTGCCAGCAGGCTTAGCGGGCAAGAGACCCAGTACTTC.

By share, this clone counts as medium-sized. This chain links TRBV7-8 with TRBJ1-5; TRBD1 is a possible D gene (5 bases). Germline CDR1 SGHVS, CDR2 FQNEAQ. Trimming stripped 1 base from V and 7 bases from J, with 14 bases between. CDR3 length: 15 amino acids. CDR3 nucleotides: TGTGCCAGCAGCTTAGACCAGGGTTTTAGACAGCCCCAGCATTTT. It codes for CASSLDQGFRQPQHF.

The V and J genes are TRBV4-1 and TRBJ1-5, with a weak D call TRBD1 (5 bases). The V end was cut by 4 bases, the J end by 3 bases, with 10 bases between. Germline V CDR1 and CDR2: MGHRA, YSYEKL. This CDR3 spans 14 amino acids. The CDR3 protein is CASSPDRANQPQHF. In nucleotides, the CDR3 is TGCGCCAGCAGCCCCGACAGAGCCAATCAGCCCCAGCATTTT.

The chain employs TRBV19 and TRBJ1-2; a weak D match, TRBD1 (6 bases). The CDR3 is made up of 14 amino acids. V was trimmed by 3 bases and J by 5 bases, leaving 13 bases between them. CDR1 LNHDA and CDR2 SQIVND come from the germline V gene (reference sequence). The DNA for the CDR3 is TGTGCCAGTAGTATGACAGGCCAGGATTATGGCTACACCTTC. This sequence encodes CASSMTGQDYGYTF.

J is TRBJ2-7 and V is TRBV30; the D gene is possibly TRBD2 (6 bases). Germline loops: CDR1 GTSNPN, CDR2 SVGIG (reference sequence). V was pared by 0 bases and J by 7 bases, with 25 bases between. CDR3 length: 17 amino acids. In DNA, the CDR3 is TGTGCCTGGAGTGTATACCTTTGGGGGAAGGGGAGGTGGGAGCAGTACTTC. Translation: CAWSVYLWGKGRWEQYF.

The CDR3 here is CASSLGRGGPEAFF. The CDR3 DNA reads as TGTGCCAGCAGTTTAGGGAGGGGGGGACCGGAAGCTTTCTTT. The rearrangement uses TRBV27 and TRBJ1-1, with a weak D call TRBD1 (6 bases). The CDR3 is made up of 14 amino acids. Trimming removed 2 bases at V and 8 bases at J, with 15 bases between. Germline V CDR1 and CDR2: MNHEY, SMNVEV (reference sequence).

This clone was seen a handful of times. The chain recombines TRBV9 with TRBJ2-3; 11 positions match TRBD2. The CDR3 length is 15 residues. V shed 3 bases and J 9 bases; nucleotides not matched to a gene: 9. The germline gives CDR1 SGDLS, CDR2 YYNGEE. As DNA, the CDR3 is TGTGCCAGCAGCGCCCAATTAGCGGGAGGGGACACGCAGTATTTT. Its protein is CASSAQLAGGDTQYF.

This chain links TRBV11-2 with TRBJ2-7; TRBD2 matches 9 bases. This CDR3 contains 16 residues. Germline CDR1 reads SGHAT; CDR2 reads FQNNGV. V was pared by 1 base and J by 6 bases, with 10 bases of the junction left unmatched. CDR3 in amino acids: CASSLGLGGRAGEQYF. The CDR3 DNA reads TGTGCCAGCAGCTTAGGGTTGGGCGGGAGGGCCGGCGAGCAGTACTTC.

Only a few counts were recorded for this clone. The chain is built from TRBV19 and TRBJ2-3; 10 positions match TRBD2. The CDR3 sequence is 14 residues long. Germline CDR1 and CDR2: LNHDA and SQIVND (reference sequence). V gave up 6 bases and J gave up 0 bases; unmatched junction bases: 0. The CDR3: CASRTSGSTDTQYF. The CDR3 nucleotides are TGTGCCAGTAGGACTAGCGGGAGCACAGATACGCAGTATTTT.

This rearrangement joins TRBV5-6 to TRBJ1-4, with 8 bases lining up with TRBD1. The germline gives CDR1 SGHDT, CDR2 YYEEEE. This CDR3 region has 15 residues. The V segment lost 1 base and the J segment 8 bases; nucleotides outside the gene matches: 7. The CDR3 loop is CASSLLLDRDEKLFF. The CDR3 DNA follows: TGTGCCAGCAGCTTGCTGTTGGACAGGGACGAAAAACTGTTTTTT.

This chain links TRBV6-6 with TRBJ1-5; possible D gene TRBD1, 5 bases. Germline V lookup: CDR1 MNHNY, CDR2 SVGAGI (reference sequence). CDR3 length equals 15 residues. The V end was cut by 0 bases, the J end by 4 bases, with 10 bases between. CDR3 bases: TGTGCCAGCAGTTACTCGGGGCAGGGAAATCAGCCCCAGCATTTT. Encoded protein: CASSYSGQGNQPQHF.